A selection of T cell receptor beta chains follows, all from one sample in a study of regulatory T cells in long-lasting Graves disease. MiXCR, run by TCRdb on the multiplex PCR reads, gives a single entry per CDR3 protein. Of under 700,000 distinct CDR3 sequences listed, approximately 16% are singletons. A further study also used this sample, focusing on T cells in Graves' hyperthyroidism and ophthalmopathy.

The sequenced sample was peripheral blood mononuclear cells (PBMCs), obtained at new diagnosis, from a patient treated with antithyroid drugs. The receptor source for this set is a woman aged 40 to 65 with Graves disease. The CDR3 runs from the conserved cysteine through the conserved F or W. The D gene is left open where the match is weak. Where a row states a size, it is once, few, many or the class of an expanded clone; other rows omit it.

>NA|many|TRBV27|TRBJ2-1
CASSLLEGISYNEQFF
TGTGCCAGCAGTTTATTGGAGGGGATCTCCTACAATGAGCAGTTCTTC
>NA|NA|TRBV6-1|TRBJ1-3
CASSLKTDSGNTIYF
TGTGCCAGCAGCTTAAAGACGGACTCTGGAAACACCATATATTTT
>NA|NA|TRBV5-1|TRBJ2-2
CASSPLGGASTGELFF
TGCGCCAGCAGCCCCTTAGGGGGAGCGAGCACCGGGGAGCTGTTTTTT
>NA|few|TRBV9|TRBJ1-6
CASSVDKGQPSSYNSPLHF
TGTGCCAGCAGCGTCGACAAAGGGCAGCCTAGCTCCTATAATTCACCCCTCCACTTT
>TRBD2|few|TRBV20-1|TRBJ2-1
CSARLPGLADYNEQFF
TGCAGTGCTAGGCTCCCCGGACTAGCGGATTACAATGAGCAGTTCTTC
>TRBD1|many|TRBV7-8|TRBJ1-2
CASSAQGGGVYGYTF
TGTGCCAGCAGCGCCCAGGGGGGTGGGGTCTATGGCTACACCTTC
>NA|many|TRBV11-3|TRBJ1-2
CASSLEAGSWSASYTF
TGTGCCAGCAGCTTAGAGGCAGGTTCGTGGTCCGCTAGCTACACCTTC
>TRBD2|NA|TRBV12-3/TRBV12-4|TRBJ2-2
CASRRNLGTSGGNGELFF
TGTGCCAGCAGGCGAAACCTCGGGACTAGCGGGGGGAACGGGGAGCTGTTTTTT
>NA|once|TRBV2|TRBJ1-4
CAGSQHSAGTPTTEKLFF
TGTGCCGGCAGCCAACACAGCGCAGGGACTCCGACTACGGAAAAGCTGTTTTTT
>NA|NA|TRBV29-1|TRBJ2-1
CSGRDTGGEQFF
TGCAGCGGGCGGGACACGGGCGGTGAGCAGTTCTTC
>TRBD2|NA|TRBV7-2|TRBJ2-3
CASSLASGGATAFTDTQYF
TGTGCCAGCAGCTTAGCTAGCGGGGGGGCCACGGCCTTCACAGATACGCAGTATTTT
>NA|many|TRBV6-2/TRBV6-3|TRBJ2-1
CASSYKRSGLEGNEQFF
TGTGCCAGCAGTTACAAAAGGTCAGGGCTCGAAGGGAATGAGCAGTTCTTC
>NA|many|TRBV10-3|TRBJ1-4
CAISESRMGNEKLFF
TGTGCCATCAGTGAGTCGAGAATGGGGAATGAAAAACTGTTTTTT
>NA|many|TRBV4-1|TRBJ1-2
CASSQVGGSVGGYTF
TGCGCCAGCAGCCAAGTTGGGGGCTCGGTCGGTGGCTACACCTTC
>NA|NA|TRBV19|TRBJ1-6
CASRPGPSYNSPLHF
TGTGCCAGTAGGCCAGGGCCTTCTTATAATTCACCCCTCCACTTT
>NA|many|TRBV5-1|TRBJ1-2
CASSLEVTSGGYTF
TGCGCCAGCAGCTTGGAGGTGACCTCGGGAGGCTACACCTTC
>TRBD2|NA|TRBV12-3/TRBV12-4|TRBJ2-5
CASSLGRLAGGQETQYF
TGTGCCAGCAGTTTAGGGAGACTAGCGGGGGGGCAAGAGACCCAGTACTTC
>NA|many|TRBV5-1|TRBJ2-7
CASSYDREQYF
TGCGCCAGCAGCTACGACAGGGAGCAGTACTTC
>TRBD1|many|TRBV27|TRBJ1-6
CASSLDRVSSYNSPLHF
TGTGCCAGCAGTTTAGACAGGGTGAGCTCCTATAATTCACCCCTCCACTTT
>NA|many|TRBV12-3/TRBV12-4|TRBJ2-2
CASSQRRTGELFF
TGTGCCAGCAGCCAACGGAGAACCGGGGAGCTGTTTTTT
>NA|few|TRBV15|TRBJ1-4
CATSRGGGSNEKLFF
TGTGCCACCAGCAGAGGTGGGGGGTCTAATGAAAAACTGTTTTTT
>TRBD1|many|TRBV11-2|TRBJ2-3
CASSWTGLTDTQYF
TGTGCCAGCAGCTGGACAGGGCTCACAGATACGCAGTATTTT
>TRBD1|NA|TRBV9|TRBJ1-3
CASSVATATGVTGNTIYF
TGTGCCAGCAGCGTAGCTACCGCCACAGGGGTGACTGGAAACACCATATATTTT
>NA|many|TRBV5-1|TRBJ1-1
CASSTSGVNTEAFF
TGCGCCAGCAGCACTTCCGGGGTCAACACTGAAGCTTTCTTT
>NA|few|TRBV27|TRBJ2-4
CASSPLLGNPANIQYF
TGTGCCAGCAGCCCACTCCTGGGCAACCCGGCAAACATTCAGTACTTC
>TRBD1|many|TRBV10-2|TRBJ1-1
CASRTIRRGLFAEAFF
TGCGCCAGCAGAACTATCCGCAGGGGGCTCTTCGCTGAAGCTTTCTTT
>NA|many|TRBV20-1|TRBJ2-7
CSARGLTYEQYF
TGCAGTGCCCGAGGCCTGACCTACGAGCAGTACTTC
>NA|NA|TRBV5-1|TRBJ1-2
CASSLVPTNYGYTF
TGCGCCAGCAGCTTGGTTCCGACTAACTATGGCTACACCTTC
>TRBD2|many|TRBV6-1|TRBJ2-5
CASSTLRGDRETQYF
TGTGCCAGCAGCACCCTGCGGGGGGACCGAGAGACCCAGTACTTC
>TRBD2|many|TRBV18|TRBJ2-7
CASSAGVGYEQYF
TGTGCCAGCAGCGCGGGGGTCGGGTACGAGCAGTACTTC
>NA|few|TRBV6-2/TRBV6-3|TRBJ1-3
CASSYQIYSGNTIYF
TGTGCCAGCAGTTACCAGATTTACTCTGGAAACACCATATATTTT
>NA|many|TRBV6-1|TRBJ2-7
CAAKASGAPYEQYF
TGTGCCGCAAAGGCCTCAGGGGCCCCCTACGAGCAGTACTTC
>TRBD1|many|TRBV7-9|TRBJ2-1
CASSEGQGEYEQFF
TGTGCCAGCAGCGAGGGACAGGGTGAATATGAGCAGTTCTTC
>NA|many|TRBV7-9|TRBJ1-4
CASSLGHYEKLFF
TGTGCCAGCAGCTTAGGACATTATGAAAAACTGTTTTTT
>TRBD2|many|TRBV7-9|TRBJ2-5
CASSPGLAAETQYF
TGTGCCAGCAGCCCTGGACTAGCGGCGGAGACCCAGTACTTC
>NA|few|TRBV19|TRBJ1-5
CASSIARGSNQPQHF
TGTGCCAGTAGTATAGCGCGCGGGAGCAATCAGCCCCAGCATTTT
>NA|many|TRBV7-9|TRBJ2-1
CASSHGAYNEQFF
TGTGCCAGCAGCCACGGGGCCTACAATGAGCAGTTCTTC
>NA|many|TRBV27|TRBJ2-3
CASSSPPPDTQYF
TGTGCCAGCAGTTCCCCTCCCCCAGATACGCAGTATTTT
>NA|few|TRBV6-1|TRBJ2-7
CAQKVRRDYEQYF
TGTGCTCAAAAGGTCAGGAGGGACTACGAGCAGTACTTC
>NA|many|TRBV4-2|TRBJ2-3
CASSQGHGADTQYF
TGTGCCAGCAGCCAAGGCCACGGAGCAGATACGCAGTATTTT
>TRBD2|many|TRBV20-1|TRBJ2-3
CSASFVLAGTDTQYF
TGCAGTGCCAGCTTTGTACTAGCGGGGACAGATACGCAGTATTTT
>TRBD1|many|TRBV2|TRBJ1-5
CASSQRGPGNQPQHF
TGTGCCAGCAGTCAAAGGGGGCCCGGCAATCAGCCCCAGCATTTT
>NA|NA|TRBV5-1|TRBJ2-7
CASSSSGGLYEQYF
TGCGCCAGCAGCTCCTCAGGGGGGCTCTACGAGCAGTACTTC
>TRBD1|many|TRBV7-9|TRBJ2-1
CASSLGNRGLVYNEQFF
TGTGCCAGCAGCTTAGGGAACAGGGGGCTGGTCTACAATGAGCAGTTCTTC
>TRBD1|once|TRBV19|TRBJ2-1
CASSHRDRGYNEQFF
TGTGCCAGTAGTCACCGGGACAGGGGCTACAATGAGCAGTTCTTC
>TRBD2|many|TRBV18|TRBJ2-7
CASSPPGLAGVYEQYF
TGTGCCAGCTCACCACCGGGACTAGCGGGGGTCTACGAGCAGTACTTC
>NA|NA|TRBV30|TRBJ1-4
CARPMGHRKFEKLFF
TGTGCCCGACCGATGGGACATCGCAAGTTTGAAAAACTGTTTTTT
>TRBD2|many|TRBV27|TRBJ2-4
CASSLYSGTRVEALAKNIQYF
TGTGCCAGCAGTTTATACTCCGGGACTAGGGTCGAAGCTCTGGCCAAAAACATTCAGTACTTC
>TRBD1|many|TRBV28|TRBJ2-3
CATGQGPDTQYF
TGTGCCACGGGACAGGGACCAGATACGCAGTATTTT
>TRBD2|NA|TRBV7-6|TRBJ2-7
CASSEISSGGTYEQYF
TGTGCCAGCAGCGAGATATCTAGCGGGGGGACCTACGAGCAGTACTTC
>NA|few|TRBV6-1|TRBJ2-7
CASSEGPEQYF
TGTGCCAGCAGTGAAGGACCCGAGCAGTACTTC
>NA|many|TRBV29-1|TRBJ1-1
CSPSTDTEAFF
TGCAGCCCATCGACGGACACTGAAGCTTTCTTT